The source of this TCR beta chain is a study of T-cell memory formation after mild COVID-19. In this sample, this clonotype turned up many times. The antigen is undetermined. TCRdb called the 5' RACE reads again in MiXCR, with one record for every CDR3 protein. The sample consists of tens of thousands of distinct CDR3 sequences, 7% to 8% of them appearing once. Findings of the study overall: The authors left the SARS-CoV-2 specificity of second-wave clones peaking on day 37 unconfirmed. Several responding clones turned up in pre-infection memory, indicating that cross-reactive memory may have taken part. Those CD4+ clones that contracted were mainly in CM and EM (CD8+ ones in EMRA). While clones contracting from day 15 to 85 were balanced between CD4 and CD8, later expanders leaned CD4+.

The CDR3 covers 15 residues. V lost 5 bases to trimming and J lost 5 bases; unmatched junction nucleotides: 10. The germline CDR1 and CDR2 sequences are SGHTA and FQGTGA. Sequenced: PBMCs or a T cell subset sorted from them (not recorded which). The receptor comes from a man between 18 and 29 years old who had mild COVID-19 (a few samples of this study predate the infection). Cell type and time point are not known. The V call is TRBV7-3, the J call TRBJ2-5, with 8 bases fitting TRBD1. The CDR3 nucleotides are TGTGCCAGCAGCCCTTCGGACAGGGCCTGGGAGACCCAGTACTTC. Encoded protein: CASSPSDRAWETQYF.